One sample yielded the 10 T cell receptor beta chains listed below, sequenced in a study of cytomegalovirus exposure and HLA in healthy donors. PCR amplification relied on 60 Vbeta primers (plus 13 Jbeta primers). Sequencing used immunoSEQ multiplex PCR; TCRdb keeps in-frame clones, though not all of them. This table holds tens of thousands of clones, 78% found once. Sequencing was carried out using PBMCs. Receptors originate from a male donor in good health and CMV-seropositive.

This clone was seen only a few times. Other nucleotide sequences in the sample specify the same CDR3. The CDR3 nucleotides are TGTGCCAGCAGTTTACGTCCCCAAGAGACCCAGTACTTC. Translating gives CASSLRPQETQYF. The chain has TRBV27 and TRBJ2-5, with D unresolved. Germline-derived CDR1 and CDR2 are MNHEY and SMNVEV (reference sequence). V was pared by 2 bases and J by 1 base, with 5 bases between. The CDR3 has 13 amino acids.

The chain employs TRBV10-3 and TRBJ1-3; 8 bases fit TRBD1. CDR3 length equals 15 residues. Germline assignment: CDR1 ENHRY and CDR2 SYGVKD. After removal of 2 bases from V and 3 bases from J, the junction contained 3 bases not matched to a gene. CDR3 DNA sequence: TGTGCCATCAGTGAGCAGGGGGCTAGTGGAAACACCATATATTTT. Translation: CAISEQGASGNTIYF.

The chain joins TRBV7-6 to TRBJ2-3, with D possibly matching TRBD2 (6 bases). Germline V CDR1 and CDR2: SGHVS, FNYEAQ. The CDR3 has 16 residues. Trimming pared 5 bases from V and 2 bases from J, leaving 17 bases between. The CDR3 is CASSTPGTGVTDTQYF. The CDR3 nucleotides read TGTGCCAGCAGCACCCCTGGCACGGGAGTCACAGATACGCAGTATTTT.

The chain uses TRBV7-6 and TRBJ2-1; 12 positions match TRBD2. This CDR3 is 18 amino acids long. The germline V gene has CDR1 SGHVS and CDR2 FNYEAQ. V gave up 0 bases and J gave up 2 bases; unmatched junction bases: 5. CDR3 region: CASSLAATSGGPYNEQFF. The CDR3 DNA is TGTGCCAGCAGCTTAGCGGCTACTAGCGGGGGGCCCTACAATGAGCAGTTCTTC.

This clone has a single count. The CDR3 loop is CASSSPLAGFNEQYF. The CDR3 nucleotides are TGTGCCAGCAGCTCGCCCTTAGCGGGGTTCAACGAGCAGTACTTC. The chain joins TRBV5-6 to TRBJ2-7; 8 positions agree with TRBD2. CDR1 and CDR2 (germline): SGHDT, YYEEEE. This CDR3 is built from 15 residues. V shed 3 bases and J 5 bases; nucleotides not matched to a gene: 10.

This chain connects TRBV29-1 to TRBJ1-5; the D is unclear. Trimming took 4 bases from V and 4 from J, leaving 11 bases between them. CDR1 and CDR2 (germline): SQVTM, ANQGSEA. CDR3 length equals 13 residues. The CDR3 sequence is CSVASNRNQPQHF. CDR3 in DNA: TGCAGCGTTGCGTCAAATCGGAATCAGCCCCAGCATTTT.

The CDR3 DNA sequence: TGTGCCAGCAGCTCCCCTTCCAGGGGCAGGGATCAGCCCCAGCATTTT. Its protein is CASSSPSRGRDQPQHF. The chain couples TRBV28 to TRBJ1-5; possibly TRBD1 for D (6 bases). Deletions cut 6 bases from V and 5 bases from J, with 20 bases between. Germline lookup yields CDR1 MDHEN and CDR2 SYDVKM. This CDR3 contains 16 residues.

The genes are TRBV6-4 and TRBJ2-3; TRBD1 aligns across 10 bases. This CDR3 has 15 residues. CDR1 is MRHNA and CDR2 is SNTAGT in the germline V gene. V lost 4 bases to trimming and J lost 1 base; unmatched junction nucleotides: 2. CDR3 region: CASSGGTGGTDTQYF. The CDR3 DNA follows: TGTGCCAGCAGTGGAGGGACAGGGGGCACAGATACGCAGTATTTT.

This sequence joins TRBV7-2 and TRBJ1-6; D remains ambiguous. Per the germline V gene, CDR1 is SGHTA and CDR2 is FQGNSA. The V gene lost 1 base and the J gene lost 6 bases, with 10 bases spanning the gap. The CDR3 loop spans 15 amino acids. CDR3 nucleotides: TGTGCCAGCAGCTTAGTTGTGAGGGCTAATTCACCCCTCCACTTT. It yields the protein CASSLVVRANSPLHF.

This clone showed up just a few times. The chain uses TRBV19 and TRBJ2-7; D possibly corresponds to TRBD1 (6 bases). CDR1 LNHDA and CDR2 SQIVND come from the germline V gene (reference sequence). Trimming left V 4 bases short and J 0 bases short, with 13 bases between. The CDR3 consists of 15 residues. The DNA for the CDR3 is TGTGCCAGTAGTACCTCGGGACACCTCTCCTACGAGCAGTACTTC. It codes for CASSTSGHLSYEQYF.